One and the same sample provided the 9 T cell receptor beta chains below, sequenced in a study of T-cell reconstitution after alpha-beta-depleted transplantation in children. The authors prepared the TCRbeta library with unique molecular identifiers. MiXCR, run by TCRdb on the PCR reads, gives a single entry per CDR3 protein. Among about 300,000 distinct CDR3 sequences listed, 9.5% to 13% were seen once. Material: PBMCs, obtained before TCRalphabeta/CD19-depleted stem cell transplant. These receptors were obtained from a boy under two years old with acute myeloid leukemia, due to receive a stem cell transplant.

At least ten counts were recorded for this clonotype. V and J are TRBV7-6 and TRBJ2-3; 14 positions match TRBD2. The CDR3 runs 17 residues. Looked up from germline, CDR1 is SGHVS and CDR2 is FNYEAQ. Losses at the gene ends were 4 bases for V and 6 bases for J; bases not matched to a gene: 9. This chain's CDR3 is CASSSKTSGGDRDTQYF. In nucleotides, the CDR3 is TGTGCCAGCAGCTCAAAGACTAGCGGGGGGGATCGGGATACGCAGTATTTT.

This clonotype was detected ten times or more. CDR3 region: CASSLGTGGTDTQYF. The CDR3 coding sequence is TGCGCCAGCAGCTTGGGGACAGGGGGCACAGATACGCAGTATTTT. The V gene is TRBV5-1, the J gene TRBJ2-3, with 9 bases matching TRBD1. CDR1 and CDR2 from the germline V gene are SGHRS and YFSETQ. V was pared by 0 bases and J by 1 base, with 0 bases of the junction left unmatched. CDR3 length: 15 amino acids.

This clonotype was counted ten times or more. This sequence joins TRBV7-9 and TRBJ2-7; 7 bases match TRBD1. J was trimmed by 3 bases and V by 0 bases; bases with no gene match: 5. Germline values: CDR1 SEHNR, CDR2 FQNEAQ (reference sequence). The CDR3 length is 15 residues. CDR3 loop: CASSLAGQGDYEQYF. For the CDR3, the DNA is TGTGCCAGCAGCTTAGCAGGGCAGGGGGACTACGAGCAGTACTTC.

As for this clonotype: A single base separates this from a much larger clone, so it may be a read error. The V gene is TRBV12-3 or TRBV12-4, the J gene TRBJ1-5, with D maybe TRBD1 (6 bases). The V gene lost 6 bases and the J gene lost 8 bases, with 20 bases spanning the gap. There are 15 residues in the CDR3. The CDR3 DNA sequence: TGTGCCAGCAGCCCACTCCGGGACACGAGGAAGCCCCAGCATTTT. It specifies CASSPLRDTRKPQHF.

This clonotype was detected only a few times. This chain links TRBV20-1 with TRBJ2-3, with D possibly being TRBD2 (5 bases). V lost 5 bases, J lost 6 bases, and 12 bases lay in between. The CDR3 consists of 12 residues. CDR1 is DFQATT and CDR2 is SNEGSKA in the germline V gene (reference sequence). The CDR3: CSAGRGSDTQYF. DNA for the CDR3: TGCAGTGCTGGGCGCGGGTCCGATACGCAGTATTTT.

About this clonotype itself: This could be a read error, since a much larger clone is one nucleotide away. This CDR3 is CASGNADTQYF. CDR3 DNA sequence: TGCGCCAGCGGTAACGCAGATACGCAGTATTTT. The chain links TRBV5-1 to TRBJ2-3; D is unresolved. V was clipped by 7 bases and J by 4 bases, with 7 bases between them. Looked up from germline, CDR1 is SGHRS and CDR2 is YFSETQ. This CDR3 spans 11 amino acids.

This clonotype has ten or more counts. The chain joins TRBV5-1 to TRBJ1-1; D may be TRBD1 (5 bases). Trimming took 4 bases from V and 6 from J, leaving 19 bases between them. There are 15 residues in the CDR3. Looked up from germline, CDR1 is SGHRS and CDR2 is YFSETQ. CDR3 coding DNA: TGCGCCAGCAGCCCCCTTAGGGGAGGGTACCCTGAAGCTTTCTTT. Its protein is CASSPLRGGYPEAFF.

This clonotype was found a few times. This rearrangement joins TRBV24-1 to TRBJ1-1; D not certain. Germline loops: CDR1 KGHDR, CDR2 SFDVKD. Trimming cost V 0 bases and J 1 base, with 11 bases left between them. The CDR3 has 16 residues. In nucleotides, the CDR3 is TGTGCCACCAGTGATTTGCTTCGGACCTCGAACACTGAAGCTTTCTTT. It translates to CATSDLLRTSNTEAFF.

This clonotype has ten or more counts. The chain couples TRBV24-1 to TRBJ2-1, with TRBD2 matching 9 bases. This CDR3 comprises 16 residues. Germline V lookup: CDR1 KGHDR, CDR2 SFDVKD. The V gene end was trimmed by 3 bases and the J gene end by 5 bases; junction bases not matched to a gene: 7. Written as DNA, the CDR3 is TGTGCCACCAGTGATCCGGGACTAGCCCCCCACAATGAGCAGTTCTTC. Its protein is CATSDPGLAPHNEQFF.